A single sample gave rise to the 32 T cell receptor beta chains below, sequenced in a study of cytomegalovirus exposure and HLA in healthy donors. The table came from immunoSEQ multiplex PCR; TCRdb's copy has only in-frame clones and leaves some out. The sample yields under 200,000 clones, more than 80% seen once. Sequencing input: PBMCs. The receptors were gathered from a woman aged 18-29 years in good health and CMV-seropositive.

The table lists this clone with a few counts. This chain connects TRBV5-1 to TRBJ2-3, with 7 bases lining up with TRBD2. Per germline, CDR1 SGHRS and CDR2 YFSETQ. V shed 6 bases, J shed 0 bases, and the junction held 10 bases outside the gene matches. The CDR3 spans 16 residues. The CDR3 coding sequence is TGCGCCAGCACCGGAGGAGGGAGGGCTAGCACAGATACGCAGTATTTT. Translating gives CASTGGGRASTDTQYF. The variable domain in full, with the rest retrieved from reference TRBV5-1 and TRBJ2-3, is KAGVTQTPRYLIKTRGQQVTLSCSPISGHRSVSWYQQTPGQGLQFLFEYFSETQRNKGNFPGRFSGRQFSNSRSEMNVSTLELGDSALYLCASTGGGRASTDTQYFGPGTRLTVL.

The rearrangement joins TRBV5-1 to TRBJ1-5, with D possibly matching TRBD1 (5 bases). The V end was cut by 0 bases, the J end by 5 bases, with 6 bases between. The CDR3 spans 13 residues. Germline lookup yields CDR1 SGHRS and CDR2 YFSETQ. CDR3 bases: TGCGCCAGCAGCTTGGTAGGGGATCAGCCCCAGCATTTT. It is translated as CASSLVGDQPQHF.

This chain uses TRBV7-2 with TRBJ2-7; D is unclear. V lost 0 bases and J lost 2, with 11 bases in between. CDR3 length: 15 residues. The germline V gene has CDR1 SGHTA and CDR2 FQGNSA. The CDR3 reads CASSLAVGLTYEQYF. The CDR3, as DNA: TGTGCCAGCAGCTTAGCTGTCGGTTTAACCTACGAGCAGTACTTC.

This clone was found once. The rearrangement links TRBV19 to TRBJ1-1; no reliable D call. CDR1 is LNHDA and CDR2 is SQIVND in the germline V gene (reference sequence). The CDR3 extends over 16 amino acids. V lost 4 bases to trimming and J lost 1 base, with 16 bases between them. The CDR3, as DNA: TGTGCCAGTAGTACTAGACATGGAGGCGGGAACACTGAAGCTTTCTTT. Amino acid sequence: CASSTRHGGGNTEAFF.

CDR3 nucleotides: TGCGCCAGCAGCGCTAGCGGGGGGGCCACAGATACGCAGTATTTT. Its translation: CASSASGGATDTQYF. This chain links TRBV5-1 with TRBJ2-3; the match to TRBD2 covers 12 bases. V gave up 4 bases and J gave up 2 bases; unmatched junction bases: 2. The CDR3 is 15 residues long. Germline V lookup: CDR1 SGHRS, CDR2 YFSETQ.

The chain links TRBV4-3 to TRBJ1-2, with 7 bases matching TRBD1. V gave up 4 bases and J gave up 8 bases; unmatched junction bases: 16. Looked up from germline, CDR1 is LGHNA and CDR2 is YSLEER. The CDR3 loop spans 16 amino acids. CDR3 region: CASSLVGHRGRGGYTF. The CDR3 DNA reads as TGCGCCAGCAGCCTAGTGGGGCACAGGGGAAGGGGCGGCTACACCTTC.

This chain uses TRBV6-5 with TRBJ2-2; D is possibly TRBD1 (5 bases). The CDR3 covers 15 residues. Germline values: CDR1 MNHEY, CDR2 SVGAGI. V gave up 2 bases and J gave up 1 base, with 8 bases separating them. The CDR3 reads CASSYRGVNTGELFF. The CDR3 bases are TGTGCCAGCAGTTACAGGGGCGTGAACACCGGGGAGCTGTTTTTT.

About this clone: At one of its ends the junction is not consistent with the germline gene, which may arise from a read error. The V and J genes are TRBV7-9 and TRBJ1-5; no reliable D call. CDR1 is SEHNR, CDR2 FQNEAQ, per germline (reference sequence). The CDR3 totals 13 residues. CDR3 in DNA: TGTGCCAGCAGCTTAGATAGCGATCAGCCCCAGCATTTT. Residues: CASSLDSDQPQHF. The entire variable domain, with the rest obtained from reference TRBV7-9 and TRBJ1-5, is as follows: DTGVSQNPRHKITKRGQNVTFRCDPISEHNRLYWYRQTLGQGPEFLTYFQNEAQLEKSRLLSDRFSAERPKGSFSTLEIQRTEQGDSAMYLCASSLDSDQPQHFGDGTRLSIL.

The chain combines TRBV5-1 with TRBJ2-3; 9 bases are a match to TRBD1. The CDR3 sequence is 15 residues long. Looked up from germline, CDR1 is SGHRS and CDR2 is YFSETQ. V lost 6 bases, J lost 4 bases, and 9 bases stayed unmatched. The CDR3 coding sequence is TGCGCCAGCAACACGGGACAGGGATCGGCAGATACGCAGTATTTT. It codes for CASNTGQGSADTQYF.

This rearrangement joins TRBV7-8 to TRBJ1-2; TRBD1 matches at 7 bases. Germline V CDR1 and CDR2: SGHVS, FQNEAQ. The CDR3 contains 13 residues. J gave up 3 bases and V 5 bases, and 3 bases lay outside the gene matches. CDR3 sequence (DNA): TGTGCCAGCAGCATCGACAGGGACTATGGCTACACCTTC. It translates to CASSIDRDYGYTF. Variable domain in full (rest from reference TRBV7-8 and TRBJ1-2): GAGVSQSPRYKVAKRGQDVALRCDPISGHVSLFWYQQALGQGPEFLTYFQNEAQLDKSGLPSDRFFAERPEGSVSTLKIQRTQQEDSAVYLCASSIDRDYGYTFGSGTRLTVV.

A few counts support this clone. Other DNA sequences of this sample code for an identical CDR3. CDR3 loop: CASSALSYGYTF. The CDR3 DNA follows: TGTGCCAGCAGTGCCCTTTCCTATGGCTACACCTTC. The rearrangement joins TRBV2 to TRBJ1-2; D gene unclear. Trimming took 4 bases from V and 4 from J, leaving 7 bases between them. Germline V gene sequence: CDR1 SNHLY, CDR2 FYNNEI. The CDR3 totals 12 residues.

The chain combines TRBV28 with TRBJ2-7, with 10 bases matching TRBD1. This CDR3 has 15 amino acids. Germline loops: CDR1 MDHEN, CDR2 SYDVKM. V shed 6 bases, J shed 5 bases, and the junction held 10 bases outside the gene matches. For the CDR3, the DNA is TGTGCCAGCAGGGGGGGCGGGACAGGGGCCCACGAGCAGTACTTC. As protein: CASRGGGTGAHEQYF.

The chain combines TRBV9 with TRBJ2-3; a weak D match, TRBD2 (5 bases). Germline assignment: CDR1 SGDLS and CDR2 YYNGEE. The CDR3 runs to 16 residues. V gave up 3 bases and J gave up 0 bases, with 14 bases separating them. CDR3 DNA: TGTGCCAGCAGCGCTCTGGGGAGTACTAGCACAGATACGCAGTATTTT. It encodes CASSALGSTSTDTQYF.

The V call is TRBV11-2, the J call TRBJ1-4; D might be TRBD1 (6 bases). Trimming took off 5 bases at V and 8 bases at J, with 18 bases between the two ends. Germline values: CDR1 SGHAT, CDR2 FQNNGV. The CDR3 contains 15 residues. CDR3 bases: TGTGCCAGCAGCCCCTACGGGGGGGCGGGGGAAAAACTGTTTTTT. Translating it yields CASSPYGGAGEKLFF.

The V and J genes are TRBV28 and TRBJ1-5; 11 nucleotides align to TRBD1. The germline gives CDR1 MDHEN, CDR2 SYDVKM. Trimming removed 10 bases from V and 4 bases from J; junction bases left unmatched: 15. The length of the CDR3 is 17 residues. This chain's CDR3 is CATDSPGQGALNQPQHF. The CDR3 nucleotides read TGTGCCACCGACTCCCCCGGACAGGGGGCCCTTAATCAGCCCCAGCATTTT.

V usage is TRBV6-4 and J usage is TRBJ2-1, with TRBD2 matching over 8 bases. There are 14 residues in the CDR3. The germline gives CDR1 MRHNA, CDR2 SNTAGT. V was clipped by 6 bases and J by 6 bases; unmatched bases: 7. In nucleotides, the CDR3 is TGTGCCAGCAGCAGCGGGAGTACTTCCAATGAGCAGTTCTTC. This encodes CASSSGSTSNEQFF.

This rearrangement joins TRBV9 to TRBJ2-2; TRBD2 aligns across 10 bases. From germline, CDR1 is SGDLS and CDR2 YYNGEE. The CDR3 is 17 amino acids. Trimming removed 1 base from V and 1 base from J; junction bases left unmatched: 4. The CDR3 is CASSVLAGGLNTGELFF. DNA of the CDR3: TGTGCCAGCAGCGTATTAGCGGGAGGATTGAACACCGGGGAGCTGTTTTTT. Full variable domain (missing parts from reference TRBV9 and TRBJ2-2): DSGVTQTPKHLITATGQRVTLRCSPRSGDLSVYWYQQSLDQGLQFLIQYYNGEERAKGNILERFSAQQFPDLHSELNLSSLELGDSALYFCASSVLAGGLNTGELFFGEGSRLTVL.

The CDR3 loop reads CASSQEGGRAGNEQFF. DNA for the CDR3: TGTGCCAGCAGCCAAGAGGGAGGGAGGGCCGGGAATGAGCAGTTCTTC. The J gene is TRBJ2-1, the V gene TRBV4-2; 7 bases are shared with TRBD2. There are 16 residues in the CDR3. Germline trimming cut 0 bases from V and 7 bases from J; bases unmatched to any gene: 9. The germline gives CDR1 LGHNA, CDR2 YNFKEQ.

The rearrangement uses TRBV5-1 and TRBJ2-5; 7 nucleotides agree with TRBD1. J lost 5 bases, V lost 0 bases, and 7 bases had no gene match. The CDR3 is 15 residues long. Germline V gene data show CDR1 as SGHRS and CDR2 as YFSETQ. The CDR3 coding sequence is TGCGCCAGCAGCTTGGCTACAGGGGCGCTGGAGACCCAGTACTTC. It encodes CASSLATGALETQYF.

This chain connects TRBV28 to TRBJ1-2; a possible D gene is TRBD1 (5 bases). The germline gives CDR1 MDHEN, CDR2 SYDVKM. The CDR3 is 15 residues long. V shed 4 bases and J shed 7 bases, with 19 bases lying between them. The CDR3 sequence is CASSWTPGGGSGYTF. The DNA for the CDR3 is TGTGCCAGCAGTTGGACCCCTGGGGGGGGGTCTGGCTACACCTTC.

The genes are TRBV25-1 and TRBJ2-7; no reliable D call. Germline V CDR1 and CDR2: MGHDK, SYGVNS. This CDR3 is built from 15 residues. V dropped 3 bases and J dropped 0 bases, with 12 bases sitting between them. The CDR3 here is CASSDLGASSYEQYF. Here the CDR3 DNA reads TGTGCCAGCAGTGATTTGGGCGCAAGCTCCTACGAGCAGTACTTC.

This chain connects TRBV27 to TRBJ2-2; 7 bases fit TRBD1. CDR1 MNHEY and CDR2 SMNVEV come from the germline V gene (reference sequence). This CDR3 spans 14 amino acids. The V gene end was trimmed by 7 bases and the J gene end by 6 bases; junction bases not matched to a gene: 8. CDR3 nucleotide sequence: TGTGCCAGCACCTCCTGGACAGGATCCGGGGAGCTGTTTTTT. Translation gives CASTSWTGSGELFF.

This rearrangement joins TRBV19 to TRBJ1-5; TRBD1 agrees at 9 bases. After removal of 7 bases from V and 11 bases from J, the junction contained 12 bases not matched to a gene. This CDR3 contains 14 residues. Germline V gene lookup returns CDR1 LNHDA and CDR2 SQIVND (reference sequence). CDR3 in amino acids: CASTTQGAGGAQHF. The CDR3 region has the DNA TGTGCCAGTACTACACAGGGGGCGGGTGGAGCCCAGCATTTT.

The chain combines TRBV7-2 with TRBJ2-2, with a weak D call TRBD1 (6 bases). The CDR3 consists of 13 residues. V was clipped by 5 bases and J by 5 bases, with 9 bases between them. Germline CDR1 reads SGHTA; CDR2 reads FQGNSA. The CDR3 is CASSHRVTGELFF. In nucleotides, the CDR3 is TGTGCCAGCAGCCACAGGGTTACCGGGGAGCTGTTTTTT.

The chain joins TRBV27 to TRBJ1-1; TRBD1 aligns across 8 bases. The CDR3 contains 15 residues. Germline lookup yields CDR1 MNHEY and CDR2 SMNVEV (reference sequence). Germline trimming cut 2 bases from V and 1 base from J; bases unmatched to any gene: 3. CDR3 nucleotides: TGTGCCAGCAGTTTAGCGGGGACAGGGAACACTGAAGCTTTCTTT. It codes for CASSLAGTGNTEAFF.

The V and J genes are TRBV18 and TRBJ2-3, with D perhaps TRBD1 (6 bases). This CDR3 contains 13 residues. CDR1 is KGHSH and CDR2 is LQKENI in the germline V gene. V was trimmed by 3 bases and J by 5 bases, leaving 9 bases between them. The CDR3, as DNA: TGTGCCAGCTCACCGGCAGGGGAAGATACGCAGTATTTT. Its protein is CASSPAGEDTQYF.

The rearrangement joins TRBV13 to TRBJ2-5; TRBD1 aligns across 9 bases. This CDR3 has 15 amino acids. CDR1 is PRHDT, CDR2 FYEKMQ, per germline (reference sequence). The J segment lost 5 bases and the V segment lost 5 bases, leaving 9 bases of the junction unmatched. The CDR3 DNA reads TGTGCCAGCAGCCCGTTCGGGACAGGGCAGGAGACCCAGTACTTC. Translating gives CASSPFGTGQETQYF.

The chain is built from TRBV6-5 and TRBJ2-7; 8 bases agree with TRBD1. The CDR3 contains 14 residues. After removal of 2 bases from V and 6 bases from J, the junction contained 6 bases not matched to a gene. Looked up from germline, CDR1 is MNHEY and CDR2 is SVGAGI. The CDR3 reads CASSYGYRGTEQYF. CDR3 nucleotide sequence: TGTGCCAGCAGTTACGGCTACAGGGGGACCGAGCAGTACTTC.

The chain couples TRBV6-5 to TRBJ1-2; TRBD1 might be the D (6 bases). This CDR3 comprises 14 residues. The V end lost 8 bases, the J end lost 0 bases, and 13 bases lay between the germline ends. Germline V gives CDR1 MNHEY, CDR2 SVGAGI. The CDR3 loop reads CASSRQAANYGYTF. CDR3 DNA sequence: TGTGCCAGCTCAAGACAGGCCGCTAACTATGGCTACACCTTC.

CDR3 in DNA: TGTGCCAGCTCGCCCAGGACTAGTAGGGACCGAGGGGAGCTGTTTTTT. Translated: CASSPRTSRDRGELFF. The V call is TRBV18, the J call TRBJ2-2; 7 nucleotides align to TRBD2. V shed 6 bases, J shed 8 bases, and the junction held 15 bases outside the gene matches. Germline lookup yields CDR1 KGHSH and CDR2 LQKENI. This CDR3 is 16 amino acids long. Complete variable domain (other parts from reference TRBV18 and TRBJ2-2): NAGVMQNPRHLVRRRGQEARLRCSPMKGHSHVYWYRQLPEEGLKFMVYLQKENIIDESGMPKERFSAEFPKEGPSILRIQQVVRGDSAAYFCASSPRTSRDRGELFFGEGSRLTVL.

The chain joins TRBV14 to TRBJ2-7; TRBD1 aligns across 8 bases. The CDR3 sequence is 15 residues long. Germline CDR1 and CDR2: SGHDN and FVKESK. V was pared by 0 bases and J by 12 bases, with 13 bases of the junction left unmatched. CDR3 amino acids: CASSQDWSQGASVYF. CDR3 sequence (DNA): TGTGCCAGCAGCCAAGATTGGTCGCAGGGGGCATCGGTGTACTTC.

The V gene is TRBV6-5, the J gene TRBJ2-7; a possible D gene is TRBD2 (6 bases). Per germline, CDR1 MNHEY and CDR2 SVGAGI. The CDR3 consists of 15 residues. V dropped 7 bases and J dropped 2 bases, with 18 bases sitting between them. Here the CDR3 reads CASMNWRVRAYEQYF. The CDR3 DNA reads TGTGCCAGCATGAATTGGAGGGTCCGGGCCTACGAGCAGTACTTC.